Following are 18 T cell receptor beta chains from one sample sequenced in a study of patients and donors after allogeneic stem cell transplantation. Using its own MiXCR run on the RT-PCR reads, TCRdb lists one record per CDR3 protein. There are about 960,000 distinct CDR3 sequences in the sample; approximately 19% occur only once, and under 6.5% lies in the top ten. Sequenced sample: blood, either unsorted or a sorted T cell fraction (not recorded which). The receptor source for this set is a human donor who was either an allogeneic HSCT recipient or a stem cell or donor lymphocyte infusion donor (not recorded which). It is not recorded whose cells these are; they may come from a transplant donor.

This clonotype was seen only a few times. V and J are TRBV6-2 or TRBV6-3 and TRBJ2-1, with a possible D match to TRBD2 (5 bases). Germline V gene data show CDR1 as MNHEY and CDR2 as SVGEGT. This CDR3 has 16 residues. Trimming stripped 0 bases from V and 10 bases from J, with 19 bases between. In DNA form, the CDR3 reads TGTGCCAGCAGTTACTCGATCCCTAGGGCAGGAGGCGAGCAGTTCTTC. The encoded protein is CASSYSIPRAGGEQFF.

This clonotype was recorded a few times. The chain couples TRBV20-1 to TRBJ2-5; TRBD1 matches at 10 bases. Unmatched junction bases numbered 13, after V lost 1 base and J lost 5 bases. The CDR3 is made up of 17 amino acids. Germline-derived CDR1 and CDR2 are DFQATT and SNEGSKA (reference sequence). The CDR3 coding sequence is TGCAGTGCTAGAGGGACAGGGGGTGCTTCAATATCGGAGACCCAGTACTTC. Residues: CSARGTGGASISETQYF.

The chain uses TRBV7-8 and TRBJ1-6; 7 bases align to TRBD1. Germline V lookup: CDR1 SGHVS, CDR2 FQNEAQ. CDR3 length: 16 residues. V lost 2 bases, J lost 4 bases, and 5 bases stayed unmatched. The CDR3 nucleotides read TGTGCCAGCAGCTTAAGGTGGGACAGTTATAATTCACCCCTCCACTTT. It encodes CASSLRWDSYNSPLHF.

This chain links TRBV20-1 with TRBJ2-3, with D maybe TRBD2 (6 bases). V was clipped by 5 bases and J by 2 bases, with 23 bases between them. This CDR3 spans 17 amino acids. Per the germline V gene, CDR1 is DFQATT and CDR2 is SNEGSKA (reference sequence). The CDR3 loop reads CSARPRSSATTTDTQYF. The CDR3 coding sequence is TGCAGTGCTCGTCCGAGATCTAGCGCCACAACCACAGATACGCAGTATTTT.

This clonotype was observed a few times. The chain carries TRBV7-3 and TRBJ2-6; D gene unclear. Deletions cut 0 bases from V and 2 bases from J, with 8 bases between. Germline lookup yields CDR1 SGHTA and CDR2 FQGTGA. The CDR3 has 16 amino acids. The CDR3 loop is CASSLTPGAGANVLTF. CDR3 in DNA: TGTGCCAGCAGCTTAACTCCGGGCGCTGGGGCCAACGTCCTGACTTTC.

The gene calls are TRBV29-1 and TRBJ2-7; no definite D call. V lost 2 bases, J lost 4 bases, and 6 bases lay in between. The CDR3 has 11 amino acids. Germline V CDR1 and CDR2: SQVTM, ANQGSEA. The CDR3 sequence is CSVELEYEQYF. CDR3 DNA: TGCAGCGTTGAACTAGAATACGAGCAGTACTTC.

The chain uses TRBV2 and TRBJ2-2, with 10 positions matching TRBD1. The CDR3 consists of 15 residues. The germline CDR1 and CDR2 sequences are SNHLY and FYNNEI. V was pared by 7 bases and J by 3 bases, with 5 bases of the junction left unmatched. This CDR3 is CASTPGQGYTGELFF. In DNA form, the CDR3 reads TGTGCCAGCACCCCGGGACAGGGGTACACCGGGGAGCTGTTTTTT.

Only a few counts were recorded for this clonotype. This sequence joins TRBV9 and TRBJ1-1, with TRBD1 as a possible D gene (5 bases). The V and J ends lost 2 bases and 5 bases respectively, with 13 bases between them. Germline V lookup: CDR1 SGDLS, CDR2 YYNGEE. There are 14 residues in the CDR3. The DNA of the CDR3 is TGTGCCAGCAGCGTGGATGGGGCGCCGACTGAAGCTTTCTTT. This sequence encodes CASSVDGAPTEAFF. The whole variable domain, remainder taken from reference TRBV9 and TRBJ1-1, is DSGVTQTPKHLITATGQRVTLRCSPRSGDLSVYWYQQSLDQGLQFLIQYYNGEERAKGNILERFSAQQFPDLHSELNLSSLELGDSALYFCASSVDGAPTEAFFGQGTRLTVV.

CDR3 amino acids: CASSGQTSGSVGEQFF. In DNA form, the CDR3 reads TGTGCCAGCAGCGGACAGACTAGCGGGAGCGTCGGGGAGCAGTTCTTC. This chain connects TRBV5-6 to TRBJ2-1, with 12 positions matching TRBD2. The ends lost 4 bases at V and 10 bases at J; junction bases unmatched: 12. Germline V gene lookup returns CDR1 SGHDT and CDR2 YYEEEE. The CDR3 runs to 16 residues.

The chain combines TRBV6-1 with TRBJ2-3; 8 bases match TRBD2. The CDR3 contains 16 residues. V lost 2 bases to trimming and J lost 0 bases; unmatched junction nucleotides: 4. Germline loops: CDR1 MNHNS, CDR2 SASEGT. In DNA form, the CDR3 reads TGTGCCAGCAGTGAACGACTAGCGACTAGCACAGATACGCAGTATTTT. Its protein is CASSERLATSTDTQYF.

This clonotype was detected a few times. In DNA, the CDR3 is TGTGCCAGCAGCCACGACAGGGGTCTCCAAGCTTTCTTT. Translated, it gives CASSHDRGLQAFF. The chain joins TRBV7-8 to TRBJ1-1, with 8 nucleotides matching TRBD1. The CDR3 totals 13 residues. Unmatched junction bases numbered 8, after V lost 5 bases and J lost 9 bases. Per the germline V gene, CDR1 is SGHVS and CDR2 is FQNEAQ.

This clonotype was seen a handful of times. The genes are TRBV2 and TRBJ2-3; 8 nucleotides agree with TRBD2. Trimming cost V 3 bases and J 2 bases; bases outside gene matches: 7. This CDR3 is built from 16 residues. Germline loops: CDR1 SNHLY, CDR2 FYNNEI. The CDR3 spells CASSEDSGTITDTQYF. As DNA, the CDR3 is TGTGCCAGCAGTGAGGATAGCGGGACGATCACAGATACGCAGTATTTT. Full variable domain (missing parts from reference TRBV2 and TRBJ2-3): EPEVTQTPSHQVTQMGQEVILRCVPISNHLYFYWYRQILGQKVEFLVSFYNNEISEKSEIFDDQFSVERPDGSNFTLKIRSTKLEDSAMYFCASSEDSGTITDTQYFGPGTRLTVL.

The chain joins TRBV10-3 to TRBJ2-7, with 7 bases aligning to TRBD1. Germline loops: CDR1 ENHRY, CDR2 SYGVKD. CDR3 size: 16 residues. The V gene end was trimmed by 5 bases and the J gene end by 2 bases; junction bases not matched to a gene: 12. The chain's CDR3 is CAISPQSTGRPYEQYF. In nucleotides, the CDR3 is TGTGCCATCAGTCCCCAATCGACAGGGCGTCCCTACGAGCAGTACTTC.

The sample holds many counts of this clonotype. This chain links TRBV12-3 or TRBV12-4 with TRBJ2-5; a possible D gene is TRBD2 (7 bases). V dropped 10 bases and J dropped 0 bases, with 12 bases sitting between them. CDR3 length equals 13 residues. The CDR3 loop reads CATGGTDQETQYF. The CDR3 region has the DNA TGTGCCACGGGGGGCACAGACCAAGAGACCCAGTACTTC.

This clonotype was seen repeatedly, ten times or more. The genes are TRBV4-2 and TRBJ1-1; D is uncertain. Germline CDR1 and CDR2: LGHNA and YNFKEQ. V lost 0 bases and J lost 6, with 14 bases in between. The CDR3 covers 15 residues. CDR3 in DNA: TGTGCCAGCAGCCAAGAGGTCTTTGGGGTCTCTGAAGCTTTCTTT. Protein product: CASSQEVFGVSEAFF.

This clonotype was found a few times. Written as DNA, the CDR3 is TGTGCCGGCACTAGCGGGGGGGCCACAGATACGCAGTATTTT. It encodes CAGTSGGATDTQYF. This chain joins TRBV12-3 or TRBV12-4 and TRBJ2-3, with 13 bases matching TRBD2. The CDR3 length is 14 residues. V lost 11 bases, J lost 2 bases, and 4 bases stayed unmatched.

This clonotype was recorded many times. This chain connects TRBV9 to TRBJ2-1; D remains ambiguous. The CDR3 totals 14 residues. Germline V lookup: CDR1 SGDLS, CDR2 YYNGEE. V was trimmed by 0 bases and J by 0 bases, leaving 4 bases between them. The CDR3 bases are TGTGCCAGCAGCGTAGCTAGCTCCTACAATGAGCAGTTCTTC. Amino acids: CASSVASSYNEQFF.

This chain links TRBV20-1 with TRBJ1-1, with D unresolved. The CDR3 is made up of 13 amino acids. V dropped 2 bases and J dropped 1 base, with 8 bases sitting between them. Per germline, CDR1 DFQATT and CDR2 SNEGSKA (reference sequence). The CDR3 sequence: CSARWVGNTEAFF. CDR3 nucleotide sequence: TGCAGTGCTAGATGGGTTGGGAACACTGAAGCTTTCTTT.